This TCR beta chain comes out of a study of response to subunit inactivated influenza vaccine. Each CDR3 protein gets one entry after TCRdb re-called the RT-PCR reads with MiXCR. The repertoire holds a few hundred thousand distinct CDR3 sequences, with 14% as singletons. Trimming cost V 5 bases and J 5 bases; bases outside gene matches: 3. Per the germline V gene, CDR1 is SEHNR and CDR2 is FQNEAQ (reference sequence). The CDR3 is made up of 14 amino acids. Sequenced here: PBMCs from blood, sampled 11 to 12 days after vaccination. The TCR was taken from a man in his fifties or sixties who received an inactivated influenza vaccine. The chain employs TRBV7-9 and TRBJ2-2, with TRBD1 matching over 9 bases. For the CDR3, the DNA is TGTGCCAGCAGCCGGGACAGGGCGACCGGGGAGCTGTTTTTT. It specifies CASSRDRATGELFF.